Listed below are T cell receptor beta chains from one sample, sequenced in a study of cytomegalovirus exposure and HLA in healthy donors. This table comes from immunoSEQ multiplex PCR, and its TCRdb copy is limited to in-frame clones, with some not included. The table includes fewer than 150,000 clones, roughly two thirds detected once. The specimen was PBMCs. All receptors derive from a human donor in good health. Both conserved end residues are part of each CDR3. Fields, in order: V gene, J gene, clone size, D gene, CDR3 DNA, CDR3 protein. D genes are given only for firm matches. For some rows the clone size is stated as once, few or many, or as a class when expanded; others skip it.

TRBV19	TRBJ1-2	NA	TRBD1	TGTGCCAGTAGGGACAGGGGCTCAGCTAACTATGGCTACACCTTC	CASRDRGSANYGYTF
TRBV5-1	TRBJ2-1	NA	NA	TGCGCCAGCAGCATAGATATAGGCGCCAGGGTCTACAATGAGCAGTTCTTC	CASSIDIGARVYNEQFF
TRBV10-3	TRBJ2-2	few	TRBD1	TGTGCCATCAGTGAGAGGACAGGGGGTACCGGGGAGCTGTTTTTT	CAISERTGGTGELFF
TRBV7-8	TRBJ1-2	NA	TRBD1	TGTGCCAGCAGCTTAGGGGGGACAGGGTATGGCTACACCTTC	CASSLGGTGYGYTF
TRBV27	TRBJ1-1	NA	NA	TGTGCCAGCAGTTTCGGTACTTTTACGAACACTGAAGCTTTCTTT	CASSFGTFTNTEAFF
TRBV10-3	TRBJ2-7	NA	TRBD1	TGTGCCATACATTCCGGGACAGGCTACGAGCAGTACTTC	CAIHSGTGYEQYF
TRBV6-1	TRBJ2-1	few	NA	TGTGCCAGCACCGAAGTAAGCGGGCAGTTCTTC	CASTEVSGQFF
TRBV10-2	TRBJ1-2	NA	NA	TGCGCCAACAATCCGAAACATGACAGAAAGGATGGCTACACCTTC	CANNPKHDRKDGYTF
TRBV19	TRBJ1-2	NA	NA	TGTGCCAGTAGTATCGAGCGAGGGGGATATGGCTACACCTTC	CASSIERGGYGYTF
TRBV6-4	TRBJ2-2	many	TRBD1	TGTGCCAGCAGTGACTCAGGGGGCGACACCGGGGAGCTGTTTTTT	CASSDSGGDTGELFF
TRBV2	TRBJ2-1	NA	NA	TGTGCCAGCATTCTGAGCTCCTACAATGAGCAGTTCTTC	CASILSSYNEQFF
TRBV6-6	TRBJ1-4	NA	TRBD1	TGTGCCAGCAGTTACTCGCTCCAGGGGGATGAAAAACTGTTTTTT	CASSYSLQGDEKLFF
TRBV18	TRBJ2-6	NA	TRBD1	TGTGCCAGCTCACCACCTGGGACAGGGGGAGCTGGGGCCAACGTCCTGACTTTC	CASSPPGTGGAGANVLTF
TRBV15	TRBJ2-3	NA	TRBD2	TGTGCCACCAGCACCGGGACTAGCGGGAGTTCAGATACGCAGTATTTT	CATSTGTSGSSDTQYF
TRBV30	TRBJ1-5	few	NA	TGTGCCTGGAGTGTACGAGGCAATCAGCCCCAGCATTTT	CAWSVRGNQPQHF
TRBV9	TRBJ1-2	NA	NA	TGTGCCAGCAGTCCCCAGGGAAACTATGGCTACCCCTTC	CASSPQGNYGYPF
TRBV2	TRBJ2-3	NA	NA	TGTGCCAGCAGTGAAGTACTAGCAGGCACAGATACGCAGTATTTT	CASSEVLAGTDTQYF
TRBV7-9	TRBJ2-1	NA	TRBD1	TGTGCCAGCAGCCCTCGAGTTCCGGGACAGACTTACAATGAGCAGTTCTTC	CASSPRVPGQTYNEQFF
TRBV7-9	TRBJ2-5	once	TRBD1	TGTGCCAGCAGCCGGACAGGGGCCCAAGAGACCCAGTACTTC	CASSRTGAQETQYF
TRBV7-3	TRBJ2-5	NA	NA	TGTGCCAGCAGCCCAGGGGATAAGAGAACCCAGTACTTC	CASSPGDKRTQYF
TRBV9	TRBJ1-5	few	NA	TGTGCCAGCAGCGAATCCGGGACTATCAATCAGCCCCAGCATTTT	CASSESGTINQPQHF
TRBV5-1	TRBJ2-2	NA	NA	TGCGCCAGCAGCTTTGAGGGGAACACCGGGGAGCTGTTTTTT	CASSFEGNTGELFF
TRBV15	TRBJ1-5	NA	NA	TGTGCCACCAGCAAGGACTTGAGTGAGGATAGCAATCAGCCCCAGCATTTT	CATSKDLSEDSNQPQHF
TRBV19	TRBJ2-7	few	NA	TGTGCCAGTAGTCCCTTTTTTGGGGCGGCGGGGGAGCAGTACTTC	CASSPFFGAAGEQYF
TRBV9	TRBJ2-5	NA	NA	TGTGCCAGCAGCGATCAGGACGGATGGACTCAGACCCAGTACTTC	CASSDQDGWTQTQYF
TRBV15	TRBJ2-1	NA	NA	TGTGCCACCAGCAGAGAGGACAGCAAAAAAGACGAGCAGTTCTTC	CATSREDSKKDEQFF
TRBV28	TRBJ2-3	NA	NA	TGTGCCAGCAGTTTAGTGGGAGACACAGATACGCAGTATTTT	CASSLVGDTDTQYF
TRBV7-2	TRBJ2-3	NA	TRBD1	TGTGCCAGCAGCAGGGACAGAACAGATACGCAGTATTTT	CASSRDRTDTQYF
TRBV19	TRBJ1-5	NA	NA	TGTGCCAGTAGTATAGTAGGACACGTCAATCAGCCCCAGCATTTT	CASSIVGHVNQPQHF